The 27 T cell receptor beta chains below all came from one sample that was sequenced in a study of blood T cell repertoires in COVID-19. Libraries were prepared by immunoSEQ multiplex PCR; TCRdb keeps only in-frame clonotypes and omits some of them. This table has about 88,000 clones, roughly 89% appearing once. Material for sequencing was peripheral blood. All receptors come from a woman of 80 years or more with active COVID-19.

DNA of the CDR3: TGCGCCAGCAGCGTGCCCGGGGGAGGTACCTACGAGCAGTACTTC. This sequence encodes CASSVPGGGTYEQYF. This sequence joins TRBV5-1 and TRBJ2-7; the D gene is possibly TRBD2 (6 bases). Trimming pared 4 bases from V and 2 bases from J, leaving 16 bases between. CDR3 size: 15 residues. Germline CDR1 and CDR2: SGHRS and YFSETQ.

The chain couples TRBV9 to TRBJ2-1, with 7 nucleotides matching TRBD2. The trim removed 4 bases at V and 7 bases at J, leaving 8 bases unmatched. CDR3 length: 14 amino acids. Per the germline V gene, CDR1 is SGDLS and CDR2 is YYNGEE. CDR3 sequence reads: CASSFRLAPNEQFF. The DNA of the CDR3 is TGTGCCAGCAGCTTCAGACTAGCTCCTAATGAGCAGTTCTTC.

The chain recombines TRBV7-8 with TRBJ2-5; 13 bases fit TRBD2. Germline CDR1 SGHVS, CDR2 FQNEAQ. Trimming cost V 3 bases and J 2 bases; bases outside gene matches: 0. There are 15 residues in the CDR3. The CDR3 loop reads CASSLGLAGQETQYF. DNA for the CDR3: TGTGCCAGCAGCTTGGGACTAGCGGGGCAAGAGACCCAGTACTTC.

The V call is TRBV7-2, the J call TRBJ1-5; no firm D call. The CDR3 runs to 14 residues. CDR1 and CDR2 (germline): SGHTA, FQGNSA. V was clipped by 5 bases and J by 0 bases, with 8 bases between them. The DNA of the CDR3 is TGTGCCAGCAGCGGACGGGATAGCAATCAGCCCCAGCATTTT. It yields the protein CASSGRDSNQPQHF.

V and J are TRBV7-8 and TRBJ2-7; possible D gene TRBD1, 6 bases. Germline lookup yields CDR1 SGHVS and CDR2 FQNEAQ. This CDR3 contains 15 residues. Trimming left V 5 bases short and J 0 bases short, with 14 bases between. This CDR3 reads CASSQSRGSSYEQYF. DNA of the CDR3: TGTGCCAGCAGCCAATCCAGGGGAAGCTCCTACGAGCAGTACTTC.

The V gene is TRBV9, the J gene TRBJ1-2, with D possibly matching TRBD1 (5 bases). The CDR3 is 16 residues long. CDR1 and CDR2 from the germline V gene are SGDLS and YYNGEE. V was cut by 0 bases and J by 2 bases, with 14 bases left in between. CDR3 amino acids: CASSVDSLRGNYGYTF. CDR3 DNA: TGTGCCAGCAGCGTAGACTCTCTTCGGGGGAACTATGGCTACACCTTC. Full variable domain (rest looked up from reference TRBV9 and TRBJ1-2): DSGVTQTPKHLITATGQRVTLRCSPRSGDLSVYWYQQSLDQGLQFLIQYYNGEERAKGNILERFSAQQFPDLHSELNLSSLELGDSALYFCASSVDSLRGNYGYTFGSGTRLTVV.

The chain combines TRBV2 with TRBJ1-5; 9 nucleotides line up with TRBD1. V was clipped by 7 bases and J by 6 bases; unmatched bases: 7. The CDR3 spans 14 residues. Per germline, CDR1 SNHLY and CDR2 FYNNEI. The CDR3: CASTLTGGFQPQHF. The CDR3 DNA follows: TGTGCCAGCACCCTCACAGGGGGCTTTCAGCCCCAGCATTTT.

This chain links TRBV7-9 with TRBJ2-1, with 7 bases lining up with TRBD1. Per germline, CDR1 SEHNR and CDR2 FQNEAQ (reference sequence). The CDR3 extends over 17 amino acids. V was clipped by 5 bases and J by 7 bases; unmatched bases: 17. The CDR3 region has the DNA TGTGCCAGCAGCCCCGCCAGTTTACAGGGGTTTAGAAATGAGCAGTTCTTC. It specifies CASSPASLQGFRNEQFF.

This clone was seen just once. The genes are TRBV5-1 and TRBJ1-6; 9 bases agree with TRBD1. The CDR3 is 15 residues long. In germline, CDR1 is SGHRS, CDR2 YFSETQ. V was clipped by 2 bases and J by 5 bases; unmatched bases: 2. CDR3 sequence: CASSLTGGNNSPLHF. Written as DNA, the CDR3 is TGCGCCAGCAGCTTAACAGGGGGCAATAATTCACCCCTCCACTTT.

The genes are TRBV30 and TRBJ1-5; 9 nucleotides match TRBD1. The germline gives CDR1 GTSNPN, CDR2 SVGIG (reference sequence). The CDR3 has 14 residues. V dropped 4 bases and J dropped 5; count of bases not matched to a gene: 6. The chain's CDR3 is CAWTGQGSDQPQHF. The CDR3 DNA reads TGTGCCTGGACGGGACAGGGAAGTGATCAGCCCCAGCATTTT.

This clone was seen a single time. This chain connects TRBV29-1 to TRBJ1-1, with TRBD1 as a possible D gene (5 bases). The CDR3 contains 14 residues. CDR1 is SQVTM and CDR2 is ANQGSEA in the germline V gene. V was trimmed by 3 bases and J by 10 bases, leaving 21 bases between them. DNA for the CDR3: TGCAGCGTTGACCCGATAGTCAGGGTTGTTCGAGCTTTCTTT. This gives the protein CSVDPIVRVVRAFF.

The V and J genes are TRBV19 and TRBJ2-7; D not certain. Trimming shortened V by 4 bases and J by 2 bases, and 9 bases separated the two germline ends. Germline loops: CDR1 LNHDA, CDR2 SQIVND (reference sequence). The CDR3 has 13 residues. Written as DNA, the CDR3 is TGTGCCAGTAGTAGGGCAGATACCTACGAGCAGTACTTC. It specifies CASSRADTYEQYF.

The genes are TRBV4-2 and TRBJ2-1; 8 bases map to TRBD2. Germline assignment: CDR1 LGHNA and CDR2 YNFKEQ. CDR3 length: 16 residues. Unmatched junction bases numbered 11, after V lost 4 bases and J lost 6 bases. As DNA, the CDR3 is TGTGCCAGCAGCCGAAGTACCGGGACTAGGAGCAATGAGCAGTTCTTC. The encoded protein is CASSRSTGTRSNEQFF.

The J gene is TRBJ1-5, the V gene TRBV6-2 or TRBV6-3, with TRBD1 identical over 7 bases. The germline CDR1 and CDR2 sequences are MNHEY and SVGEGT. The CDR3 has 18 residues. Trimming removed 2 bases from V and 0 bases from J; junction bases left unmatched: 10. CDR3 sequence: CASSYTPGGKYSNQPQHF. The CDR3 region has the DNA TGTGCCAGCAGTTACACGCCAGGGGGGAAGTATAGCAATCAGCCCCAGCATTTT.

The chain is built from TRBV5-1 and TRBJ1-1, with D perhaps TRBD1 (6 bases). V was pared by 1 base and J by 4 bases, with 17 bases between. Germline CDR1 is SGHRS and CDR2 is YFSETQ. This CDR3 spans 16 amino acids. CDR3 protein: CASSLQDSPKGTEAFF. Written as DNA, the CDR3 is TGCGCCAGCAGCTTGCAGGACAGCCCTAAGGGCACTGAAGCTTTCTTT. The full variable domain, with the rest looked up from reference TRBV5-1 and TRBJ1-1, is KAGVTQTPRYLIKTRGQQVTLSCSPISGHRSVSWYQQTPGQGLQFLFEYFSETQRNKGNFPGRFSGRQFSNSRSEMNVSTLELGDSALYLCASSLQDSPKGTEAFFGQGTRLTVV.

This chain links TRBV6-5 with TRBJ1-2, with 8 bases identical to TRBD1. V lost 6 bases and J lost 8; bases outside the gene matches: 11. The CDR3 covers 14 residues. Germline loops: CDR1 MNHEY, CDR2 SVGAGI. The CDR3 reads CASSKIQGAGGYTF. CDR3 DNA sequence: TGTGCCAGCAGCAAAATTCAGGGGGCTGGAGGCTACACCTTC.

This chain joins TRBV11-2 and TRBJ2-5; 15 nucleotides align to TRBD2. V lost 5 bases to trimming and J lost 5 bases; unmatched junction nucleotides: 6. From germline, CDR1 is SGHAT and CDR2 FQNNGV. The CDR3 consists of 16 residues. The CDR3 protein is CASSTWTSGRGETQYF. The DNA of the CDR3 is TGTGCCAGCAGCACTTGGACTAGCGGGAGGGGTGAGACCCAGTACTTC.

The chain has TRBV24-1 and TRBJ1-5, with 7 bases aligning to TRBD1. CDR3 length equals 17 residues. J was trimmed by 1 base and V by 4 bases; bases with no gene match: 9. Per the germline V gene, CDR1 is KGHDR and CDR2 is SFDVKD. CDR3: CATSDRDRVRSNQPQHF. The CDR3 DNA reads TGTGCCACCAGTGACCGAGACAGGGTAAGGAGCAATCAGCCCCAGCATTTT.

This chain uses TRBV29-1 with TRBJ1-1, with D perhaps matching TRBD1 (6 bases). The germline V and J ends were trimmed by 2 bases and 0 bases, with 13 bases remaining between them. This CDR3 is 15 amino acids long. Germline V gene lookup returns CDR1 SQVTM and CDR2 ANQGSEA. CDR3 amino acids: CSVETGQFLNTEAFF. The CDR3 region has the DNA TGCAGCGTTGAAACCGGACAGTTTTTGAACACTGAAGCTTTCTTT.

This chain joins TRBV2 and TRBJ1-6; tentatively, D is TRBD1 (5 bases). The CDR3 covers 13 residues. V was shortened by 11 bases and J by 6 bases, with 14 bases between the two germline ends. The germline gives CDR1 SNHLY, CDR2 FYNNEI. For the CDR3, the DNA is TGTGCCGGCTGGGGGGACGCTAATTCACCCCTCCACTTT. It yields the protein CAGWGDANSPLHF.

V and J are TRBV12-3 or TRBV12-4 and TRBJ1-6; D uncertain. V was shortened by 6 bases and J by 8 bases, with 8 bases between the two germline ends. The CDR3 contains 12 residues. This CDR3 reads CASRLNDSPLHF. Written as DNA, the CDR3 is TGTGCCAGCAGGCTAAATGATTCACCCCTCCACTTT.

The chain employs TRBV29-1 and TRBJ1-3; TRBD1 matches 7 bases. Germline loops: CDR1 SQVTM, CDR2 ANQGSEA. The V segment lost 7 bases and the J segment 2 bases; nucleotides outside the gene matches: 8. The CDR3 sequence is 14 residues long. CDR3 residues: CSAGHRGAGNTIYF. Here the CDR3 DNA reads TGCAGCGCCGGCCACAGGGGAGCTGGAAACACCATATATTTT.

The table lists this clone with a few counts. V and J are TRBV3-1 (or the pseudogene TRBV3-2) and TRBJ2-3, with D possibly TRBD2 on 6 matching bases. The V gene lost 1 base and the J gene lost 2 bases, with 7 bases spanning the gap. Germline V gene lookup returns CDR1 LGHDT and CDR2 YNNKEL (reference sequence). The CDR3 extends over 14 amino acids. For the CDR3, the DNA is TGTGCCAGCAGCCAAGGGGACTTCACAGATACGCAGTATTTT. Translated, it gives CASSQGDFTDTQYF.

The CDR3 region is CASSLSSGGPNTGELFF. CDR3 sequence (DNA): TGTGCCAGCAGTTTATCCTCAGGGGGCCCGAACACCGGGGAGCTGTTTTTT. The chain uses TRBV28 and TRBJ2-2; 8 positions agree with TRBD1. This CDR3 spans 17 amino acids. The germline V gene has CDR1 MDHEN and CDR2 SYDVKM. The V and J ends lost 1 base and 0 bases, in that order; junction bases with no gene match: 4.

The chain uses TRBV19 and TRBJ2-2; D uncertain. The CDR3 is 15 residues long. In germline, CDR1 is LNHDA, CDR2 SQIVND (reference sequence). V was trimmed by 1 base and J by 3 bases, leaving 9 bases between them. CDR3 region: CASSIGQVHTGELFF. Written as DNA, the CDR3 is TGTGCCAGTAGTATAGGTCAGGTGCACACCGGGGAGCTGTTTTTT.

This clone occurred once. The chain carries TRBV27 and TRBJ2-2; 9 bases map to TRBD1. Germline CDR1 reads MNHEY; CDR2 reads SMNVEV (reference sequence). V shed 5 bases, J shed 6 bases, and the junction held 13 bases outside the gene matches. The CDR3 consists of 17 residues. CDR3 bases: TGTGCCAGCAGTCTGAAGGGCGGACAGGGGTGGGCCGGGGAGCTGTTTTTT. Its protein product is CASSLKGGQGWAGELFF.

V and J are TRBV28 and TRBJ2-7; 7 nucleotides match TRBD1. The CDR3 is 14 residues long. Germline V gene data show CDR1 as MDHEN and CDR2 as SYDVKM. V was pared by 2 bases and J by 5 bases, with 6 bases of the junction left unmatched. CDR3 loop: CASSLTGAYHEQYF. CDR3 nucleotide sequence: TGTGCCAGCAGTTTAACAGGGGCTTATCACGAGCAGTACTTC.